This TCR beta chain was sequenced during a study of T cell repertoires in cytomegalovirus infection. As for the study in general: Public TCR beta signature analysis indicated the presence of both CMV infection and matching HLA type. Study-wide results and caveats: HLA-C-restricted TCR beta clonotypes specific for CMV led the ex vivo response.

The junction had 9 bases not matched to a gene; V was cut back by 6 bases and J by 5 bases. The CDR3 runs 14 residues. Germline V gene data show CDR1 as MNHEY and CDR2 as SVGEGT. A single record per CDR3 protein comes from TCRdb applying MiXCR to the reads. The table lists 700,000 to 850,000 distinct CDR3 sequences, approximately 30% of them singletons. In regard to this clonotype: Its antigen is not known.

The specimen was cultured CD8+ T cells from PBMCs, collected from culture after CMV antigen stimulation. This rearrangement joins TRBV6-2 or TRBV6-3 to TRBJ2-7, with 8 bases fitting TRBD1. The TCR sequence derives from a human donor in good health (CMV status not recorded). Some clones in this sample may be carry-over from other donors' samples. CDR3 DNA sequence: TGTGCCAGCAGGGGCAGGGGGCATGGAGACGAGCAGTACGTC. Residues: CASRGRGHGDEQYV.